A selection of T cell receptor beta chains follows, all from one sample in a study of OX40 agonist ivuxolimab in advanced cancers. The table came from immunoSEQ multiplex PCR; TCRdb's copy has only in-frame clones and leaves some out. The data show 65,000 to 95,000 clones, over 75% seen once. The sequences come from CD4+ or CD8+ T cells sorted from blood, collected in a trial of the OX40 agonist ivuxolimab. Receptors were obtained from an adult with an advanced solid tumor such as melanoma, head and neck, liver or kidney cancer. CDR3s leave out the opening cysteine and the closing phenylalanine or tryptophan. Fields, in order: CDR3 protein, D gene, J gene, V gene. The D gene is left open where the match is weak.

ASSSRLSSGNTIY - TRBJ1-3 TRBV11-2
ASSQEGIGTQY - TRBJ2-5 TRBV14
ASSGRVNTEAF - TRBJ1-1 TRBV9
ASSLEGTGINQPQH TRBD1 TRBJ1-5 TRBV7-6
ASSKVGVLPGNTIY - TRBJ1-3 TRBV4-1
ASSGRKTGGLGTDTQY TRBD1 TRBJ2-3 TRBV9
ASSLVQTTNYGYT - TRBJ1-2 TRBV11-2
ASSTQQGRNEQY - TRBJ2-7 TRBV18
ASSRETSTAYNEQF TRBD2 TRBJ2-1 TRBV4-2
ASSGIDRGENTQY TRBD1 TRBJ2-3 TRBV5-4
ASSPARSNQPQH - TRBJ1-5 TRBV7-9
ATSRPGLPGQYEQY - TRBJ2-7 TRBV15
ASSLDTGGTNEKLF TRBD1 TRBJ1-4 TRBV5-1
ASSQVAGTGGKLF TRBD1 TRBJ1-4 TRBV14